The 27 T cell receptor beta chains reported below all come from one sample, sequenced in a study of blood T cells in healthy people across ages. Sample-barcoded 5' priming and a J-beta primer mix drove a second PCR of roughly 7 to 11 cycles. TCRdb reprocessed the 5' RACE reads with MiXCR, giving one entry per CDR3 protein. The sample shows approximately 800,000 distinct CDR3 sequences, under 40% of them seen only once. The sample comprised blood. Receptors originate from a man between 18 and 29 years old in good health.

V gene TRBV7-2 combines with J gene TRBJ2-5; D remains unclear. Trimming shortened V by 5 bases and J by 4 bases, and 14 bases separated the two germline ends. This CDR3 spans 14 amino acids. CDR1 is SGHTA and CDR2 is FQGNSA in the germline V gene. The CDR3, as DNA: TGTGCCAGCAGCCGACCTGGGATACGAGAGACCCAGTACTTC. Translated: CASSRPGIRETQYF.

The chain has TRBV6-4 and TRBJ1-2; 10 bases agree with TRBD1. The CDR3 spans 15 residues. Germline loops: CDR1 MRHNA, CDR2 SNTAGT. The V gene end was trimmed by 3 bases and the J gene end by 6 bases; junction bases not matched to a gene: 7. The CDR3 DNA sequence: TGTGCCAGCAGTGAAGGAGGGACAGGGGAGGATGGCTACACCTTC. It is translated as CASSEGGTGEDGYTF.

Many counts were recorded for this clonotype. This chain joins TRBV4-1 and TRBJ2-5; D is uncertain. V gave up 4 bases and J gave up 4 bases, with 13 bases separating them. Germline values: CDR1 MGHRA, CDR2 YSYEKL. There are 14 residues in the CDR3. DNA for the CDR3: TGCGCCAGCAGCCGGCAGGATGGTCGAGAGACCCAGTACTTC. This codes for CASSRQDGRETQYF.

J is TRBJ2-3 and V is TRBV29-1, with TRBD1 matching 7 bases. Germline lookup yields CDR1 SQVTM and CDR2 ANQGSEA. The CDR3 loop spans 14 amino acids. The CDR3 DNA is TGCGTCGGCGCCTCGGGACAGCACACAGATACGCAGTATTTT. This gives the protein CVGASGQHTDTQYF.

This clonotype was seen repeatedly, ten times or more. The rearrangement joins TRBV9 to TRBJ2-3, with 7 bases matching TRBD2. This CDR3 is built from 16 residues. The junction had 8 bases not matched to a gene; V was cut back by 0 bases and J by 4 bases. The germline V gene encodes CDR1 SGDLS and CDR2 YYNGEE. CDR3 nucleotides: TGTGCCAGCAGCGTAGGGGGAGCGGGAACGGCAGATACGCAGTATTTT. As protein: CASSVGGAGTADTQYF.

The chain recombines TRBV15 with TRBJ1-3, with unresolved D. Trimming shortened V by 0 bases and J by 0 bases, and 9 bases separated the two germline ends. This CDR3 is 16 amino acids long. CDR1 is LNHNV, CDR2 YYDKDF, per germline (reference sequence). The CDR3 DNA reads as TGTGCCACCAGCAGAGATAGGGTTCTCTCTGGAAACACCATATATTTT. Amino acids: CATSRDRVLSGNTIYF.

This clonotype was seen a few times. This chain joins TRBV5-1 and TRBJ1-5, with 10 nucleotides matching TRBD1. This CDR3 is built from 17 residues. The V gene's germline CDR1 is SGHRS and CDR2 YFSETQ. V shed 0 bases, J shed 2 bases, and the junction held 5 bases outside the gene matches. The CDR3 sequence: CASSLGTGGAGNQPQHF. Here the CDR3 DNA reads TGCGCCAGCAGCTTGGGGACAGGGGGGGCCGGCAATCAGCCCCAGCATTTT.

This clonotype was picked up a small number of times. The V call is TRBV4-1, the J call TRBJ1-3; D is undetermined. Between the trimmed V and J ends, which lost 4 bases and 0 bases, there was a span of 10 bases. The CDR3 is 15 amino acids. Germline V CDR1 and CDR2: MGHRA, YSYEKL. The CDR3 region is CASSPAWDSGNTIYF. In DNA form, the CDR3 reads TGCGCCAGCAGCCCGGCTTGGGACTCTGGAAACACCATATATTTT.

This clonotype was seen at least ten times. The chain employs TRBV7-3 and TRBJ2-1, with D possibly being TRBD1 or TRBD2 (5 bases each). The CDR3 runs 14 residues. V was trimmed by 6 bases and J by 9 bases, leaving 18 bases between them. CDR1 and CDR2 (germline): SGHTA, FQGTGA. The CDR3 DNA reads TGTGCCAGCAGGATCGCCGGGACCACGGGTGAGCAGTTCTTC. Its translation: CASRIAGTTGEQFF.

The rearrangement links TRBV15 to TRBJ1-2, with D possibly TRBD1 on 5 matching bases. Deletions cut 0 bases from V and 8 bases from J, with 19 bases between. The CDR3 covers 16 residues. Germline assignment: CDR1 LNHNV and CDR2 YYDKDF (reference sequence). The CDR3 DNA reads as TGTGCCACCAGCAGAGATAGGGGATCCCCGGGCAGCGGCTACACCTTC. This encodes CATSRDRGSPGSGYTF. The full variable domain, in which reference TRBV15 and TRBJ1-2 provide the parts outside the CDR3, is DAMVIQNPRYQVTQFGKPVTLSCSQTLNHNVMYWYQQKSSQAPKLLFHYYDKDFNNEADTPDNFQSRRPNTSFCFLDIRSPGLGDTAMYLCATSRDRGSPGSGYTFGSGTRLTVV.

Ten or more counts support this clonotype. The V call is TRBV20-1, the J call TRBJ1-2; no reliable D call. The CDR3 consists of 13 residues. Germline CDR1 DFQATT, CDR2 SNEGSKA (reference sequence). The V and J ends lost 3 bases and 4 bases respectively, with 12 bases between them. The DNA of the CDR3 is TGCAGTGCTAGTGCGCAGGCTCCCTATGGCTACACCTTC. It codes for CSASAQAPYGYTF.

Of note for this clonotype: At one end the junction does not follow the germline gene, possibly because of a read error. This sequence joins TRBV7-9 and TRBJ2-3; 8 bases line up with TRBD1. The CDR3 extends over 14 amino acids. CDR1 and CDR2 (germline): SEHNR, FQNEAQ (reference sequence). CDR3 sequence reads: CTSSSGQGTDTQYF. CDR3 DNA sequence: TGTACCAGCAGCTCGGGACAGGGCACAGATACGCAGTATTTT. Using reference TRBV7-9 and TRBJ2-3 for the parts outside the CDR3, the full variable domain is DTGVSQNPRHKITKRGQNVTFRCDPISEHNRLYWYRQTLGQGPEFLTYFQNEAQLEKSRLLSDRFSAERPKGSFSTLEIQRTEQGDSAMYLCTSSSGQGTDTQYFGPGTRLTVL.

Regarding this clonotype: Possible read error: a much larger clone is one base away. The chain carries TRBV9 and TRBJ2-1; D might be TRBD2 (5 bases). CDR1 and CDR2 from the germline V gene are SGDLS and YYNGEE. The CDR3 loop spans 16 amino acids. Trimming cost V 4 bases and J 8 bases, with 22 bases left between them. Here the CDR3 DNA reads TGTGCCAGCAGCCTACCCCAGGACTCCGAGGCCGATGAGCAGTTCTTC. It codes for CASSLPQDSEADEQFF.

This clonotype came up many times. This rearrangement joins TRBV9 to TRBJ2-3, with D maybe TRBD2 (6 bases). The germline V gene encodes CDR1 SGDLS and CDR2 YYNGEE. V lost 6 bases and J lost 4, with 15 bases in between. This CDR3 is 14 amino acids long. This chain's CDR3 is CASMGGGSADTQYF. CDR3 DNA sequence: TGTGCCAGCATGGGAGGAGGGTCGGCAGATACGCAGTATTTT.

On this clonotype: One end of the junction does not line up with germline, which may come from a read error. The V call is TRBV18, the J call TRBJ1-6, with D possibly being TRBD1 (6 bases). The CDR3 spans 15 residues. Per germline, CDR1 KGHSH and CDR2 LQKENI. This chain's CDR3 is CASSQRQDHNSPLHF. CDR3 bases: TGTGCCAGCTCACAACGACAGGACCATAATTCGCCCCTCCACTTT.

This clonotype was picked up a small number of times. The genes are TRBV12-3 or TRBV12-4 and TRBJ2-1; D might be TRBD1 or TRBD2, each matching 5 bases. The CDR3 has 14 residues. Between the trimmed V and J ends, which lost 6 bases and 6 bases, there was a span of 15 bases. The CDR3 here is CASREGEWVNEQFF. CDR3 DNA: TGTGCCAGCAGAGAAGGGGAGTGGGTCAATGAGCAGTTCTTC.

The V gene is TRBV20-1, the J gene TRBJ1-2; 8 nucleotides line up with TRBD1. This CDR3 is 14 amino acids long. The ends lost 1 base at V and 4 bases at J; junction bases unmatched: 5. Germline-derived CDR1 and CDR2 are DFQATT and SNEGSKA (reference sequence). The CDR3 DNA is TGCAGTGCTAGAGCGGCAGGGGGCATCTATGGCTACACCTTC. It encodes CSARAAGGIYGYTF.

The sample holds many counts of this clonotype. The V call is TRBV10-3, the J call TRBJ2-1; 11 positions agree with TRBD2. The CDR3 runs 18 residues. Per germline, CDR1 ENHRY and CDR2 SYGVKD. V shed 3 bases and J 5 bases; nucleotides not matched to a gene: 12. In DNA, the CDR3 is TGTGCCATCAGTGACCAATCTGCCGGGACTAGCGGCAACAATGAGCAGTTCTTC. Translating gives CAISDQSAGTSGNNEQFF.

In DNA form, the CDR3 reads TGCAGCGTCCCCGGACCGGAGAGCAATGAGCAGTTCTTC. Translating it yields CSVPGPESNEQFF. The rearrangement links TRBV29-1 to TRBJ2-1; D remains ambiguous. V shed 6 bases and J shed 6 bases, with 15 bases lying between them. Germline CDR1 SQVTM, CDR2 ANQGSEA. This CDR3 is built from 13 residues.

This chain connects TRBV29-1 to TRBJ2-3, with a tentative D call TRBD2 (6 bases). V lost 4 bases to trimming and J lost 4 bases, with 12 bases between them. Germline-derived CDR1 and CDR2 are SQVTM and ANQGSEA. The CDR3 has 13 residues. The CDR3 region has the DNA TGCAGCGTTGTGGGGGGTAAGGCAGATACGCAGTATTTT. Protein: CSVVGGKADTQYF.

The chain employs TRBV7-2 and TRBJ2-5; D is uncertain. This CDR3 has 12 residues. Germline CDR1 SGHTA, CDR2 FQGNSA. Trimming stripped 3 bases from V and 4 bases from J, with 6 bases between. The CDR3 DNA reads as TGTGCCAGCAGCTTGAGGTTAGAGACCCAGTACTTC. This gives the protein CASSLRLETQYF. The full variable domain, in which reference TRBV7-2 and TRBJ2-5 provide the parts outside the CDR3, is GAGVSQSPSNKVTEKGKDVELRCDPISGHTALYWYRQSLGQGLEFLIYFQGNSAPDKSGLPSDRFSAERTGGSVSTLTIQRTQQEDSAVYLCASSLRLETQYFGPGTRLLVL.

This chain uses TRBV20-1 with TRBJ1-4, with 9 bases identical to TRBD1. The germline CDR1 and CDR2 sequences are DFQATT and SNEGSKA (reference sequence). This CDR3 is 16 amino acids long. Germline trimming cut 6 bases from V and 4 bases from J; bases unmatched to any gene: 12. CDR3 region: CSARSGTGLDNEKLFF. The DNA for the CDR3 is TGCAGTGCCCGGTCCGGGACAGGGCTCGATAATGAAAAACTGTTTTTT.

Details on this clonotype: This sequence may be a read error, since a much larger clone differs from it by one base. The CDR3 DNA follows: TGTGCCAGCAGCTTAAATACCGCTCGGAATGCACCCCTCCACTTT. Protein product: CASSLNTARNAPLHF. The chain links TRBV7-3 to TRBJ1-6; unclear D gene. Germline CDR1 SGHTA, CDR2 FQGTGA. Trimming shortened V by 1 base and J by 11 bases, and 15 bases separated the two germline ends. The CDR3 is made up of 15 amino acids.

The table lists this clonotype with a few counts. The chain combines TRBV24-1 with TRBJ2-1; TRBD2 agrees at 7 bases. The CDR3 runs to 13 residues. The trim removed 9 bases at V and 7 bases at J, leaving 8 bases unmatched. Germline V gives CDR1 KGHDR, CDR2 SFDVKD. CDR3 sequence: CATGRGAFNEQFF. The CDR3 DNA follows: TGTGCCACCGGGAGGGGCGCGTTTAATGAGCAGTTCTTC.

As to this clonotype: Just one base apart from a much larger clone, this may be a read error. V and J are TRBV12-3 or TRBV12-4 and TRBJ2-3; D is unresolved. Trimming left V 3 bases short and J 2 bases short, with 15 bases between. The CDR3 runs 16 residues. The CDR3 protein is CASSFGHTENTDTQYF. The CDR3 DNA reads as TGTGCCAGCAGTTTCGGTCATACAGAAAACACAGATACGCAGTATTTT.

This clonotype has just a few counts. The V and J genes are TRBV25-1 and TRBJ1-4, with D unresolved. The CDR3 runs to 13 residues. In germline, CDR1 is MGHDK, CDR2 SYGVNS. Trimming took 7 bases from V and 1 from J, leaving 7 bases between them. The CDR3 is CASTPGTNEKLFF. In DNA, the CDR3 is TGTGCCAGCACGCCGGGAACTAATGAAAAACTGTTTTTT.

The genes are TRBV29-1 and TRBJ2-3, with D perhaps matching TRBD2 (6 bases). Trimming stripped 7 bases from V and 5 bases from J, with 19 bases between. Germline V lookup: CDR1 SQVTM, CDR2 ANQGSEA. This CDR3 spans 14 amino acids. CDR3 sequence: CSAPGSGGGDTQYF. Here the CDR3 DNA reads TGCAGCGCCCCTGGTAGCGGAGGTGGAGATACGCAGTATTTT.